The rows below give T cell receptor beta chains drawn from one sample of a study of T cells in localized non-small cell lung cancer. Sequencing used immunoSEQ multiplex PCR; TCRdb keeps in-frame clones, though not all of them. The sample holds about 40,000 clones; 85% to 90% are singletons and the top ten take approximately 3.5%. This specimen was peripheral blood, taken before any cancer treatment. Receptors were obtained from a man between 18 and 50 years old with stage I lung adenocarcinoma. The CDR3 runs from the conserved cysteine through the conserved F or W. D genes are given only for firm matches. Where a row states a size, it is once, few, many or the class of an expanded clone; other rows omit it.

V gene	J gene	D gene	clone size	CDR3 protein	CDR3 DNA
TRBV28	TRBJ1-3	-	once	CASSTSNTATSGNTIYF	TGTGCCAGCAGTACTTCAAACACAGCAACATCTGGAAACACCATATATTTT
TRBV7-9	TRBJ1-2	TRBD1	-	CASSRRDRGAGYTF	TGTGCCAGCAGCCGCAGGGACAGGGGAGCGGGCTACACCTTC
TRBV29-1	TRBJ1-3	TRBD1	-	CSVGQGSSGNTIYF	TGCAGCGTGGGACAGGGGAGCTCTGGAAACACCATATATTTT
TRBV7-9	TRBJ2-5	-	-	CASSLAHGGEGQYF	TGTGCCAGCAGCTTAGCCCACGGCGGGGAAGGCCAGTACTTC
TRBV13	TRBJ1-1	-	-	CASSPGAHFEAFF	TGTGCCAGCAGCCCCGGGGCTCACTTTGAAGCTTTCTTT
TRBV18	TRBJ1-1	TRBD1	-	CASSPSGQGTEAFF	TGTGCCAGCTCACCCTCCGGACAGGGCACTGAAGCTTTCTTT
TRBV4-3	TRBJ1-3	-	-	CASSQVEGAYTIYF	TGCGCCAGCAGCCAAGTAGAGGGCGCATACACCATATATTTT
TRBV19	TRBJ1-1	TRBD1	-	CASQYGTGRRNTEAFF	TGTGCCAGTCAGTATGGGACAGGGAGAAGGAACACTGAAGCTTTCTTT
TRBV30	TRBJ2-7	-	-	CAWSVLLGYEQYF	TGTGCCTGGAGTGTACTATTGGGGTACGAGCAGTACTTC
TRBV10-3	TRBJ2-3	-	-	CAISESERDTQYF	TGTGCCATCAGTGAGTCTGAGAGAGATACGCAGTATTTT
TRBV4-1	TRBJ2-2	-	few	CASSFLHREEGTGELFF	TGCGCCAGCAGCTTTCTCCACAGGGAAGAAGGAACCGGGGAGCTGTTTTTT
TRBV5-1	TRBJ2-3	TRBD2	-	CASSLSGGAQDTQYF	TGCGCCAGCAGCTTAAGCGGGGGGGCCCAGGATACGCAGTATTTT
TRBV2	TRBJ1-2	TRBD1	-	CASRQDRVNYGYTF	TGTGCCAGCAGACAGGACAGGGTAAACTATGGCTACACCTTC
TRBV28	TRBJ2-7	-	-	CASSLTNIEQYF	TGTGCCAGCAGTTTGACGAACATCGAGCAGTACTTC
TRBV4-3	TRBJ1-3	-	few	CASSQDHLTALSGNTIYF	TGCGCCAGCAGCCAAGATCATCTGACAGCTCTCTCTGGAAACACCATATATTTT
TRBV18	TRBJ1-4	-	-	CASSLRGGHESATNEKLFF	TGTGCCAGCTCCCTCAGGGGAGGCCACGAGTCCGCAACTAATGAAAAACTGTTTTTT
TRBV5-1	TRBJ1-1	-	-	CASSTPVGTEAFF	TGCGCCAGCAGCACCCCCGTTGGCACTGAAGCTTTCTTT
TRBV28	TRBJ2-7	-	once	CASSQNRVGREQYF	TGTGCCAGCAGTCAAAACAGGGTGGGAAGAGAGCAGTACTTC
TRBV7-9	TRBJ2-3	-	-	CASSLNLGSGTDTQYF	TGTGCCAGCAGCTTAAATCTGGGTAGCGGCACAGATACGCAGTATTTT
TRBV7-2	TRBJ2-7	-	few	CASSLAKTYEQYF	TGTGCCAGCAGCTTAGCAAAAACTTACGAGCAGTACTTC
TRBV10-3	TRBJ2-7	-	-	CAIRTRDTLIDEQYF	TGTGCCATCAGGACAAGGGACACCCTAATCGACGAGCAGTACTTC
TRBV14	TRBJ1-2	TRBD1	-	CAIYRGIRDGYTF	TGTGCCATTTACAGGGGAATAAGGGATGGCTACACCTTC
TRBV28	TRBJ2-3	TRBD2	once	CASSLVREAQYF	TGTGCCAGCAGTTTGGTCCGGGAGGCGCAGTATTTT